The 20 T cell receptor beta chains reported below all come from one sample, sequenced in a study of T-cell memory formation after mild COVID-19. TCRdb independently ran MiXCR on the 5' RACE reads; one entry per CDR3 protein. This repertoire shows roughly 240,000 distinct CDR3 sequences, 15% to 20% found once; its top ten account for roughly a fifth. Sequenced: PBMCs or a T cell subset sorted from them (not recorded which). These TCRs come from a young man who had mild COVID-19 (a few samples of this study predate the infection). Cell type and time point are not known.

This clonotype turned up a few times. The V and J genes are TRBV24-1 and TRBJ2-3; perhaps TRBD1 as D (6 bases). V was shortened by 3 bases and J by 4 bases, with 13 bases between the two germline ends. The CDR3 is 15 amino acids. CDR1 and CDR2 from the germline V gene are KGHDR and SFDVKD. CDR3 region: CATSDPRTAADTQYF. The CDR3 bases are TGTGCCACCAGTGATCCCCGGACAGCTGCAGATACGCAGTATTTT.

The gene calls are TRBV7-6 and TRBJ1-2, with 7 bases lining up with TRBD1. J was trimmed by 6 bases and V by 1 base; bases with no gene match: 2. Germline V gene sequence: CDR1 SGHVS, CDR2 FNYEAQ. The CDR3 contains 13 residues. CDR3 DNA sequence: TGTGCCAGCAGCTTAGGACAGGGTAATGGCTACACCTTC. It codes for CASSLGQGNGYTF.

This clonotype was recorded at least ten times. The chain couples TRBV18 to TRBJ1-2; perhaps TRBD1 as D (5 bases). The CDR3 is 13 amino acids. The ends were cut back, 2 bases at V and 4 bases at J, with 8 bases in the middle. Germline V lookup: CDR1 KGHSH, CDR2 LQKENI. The CDR3 here is CASSPDRGYGYTF. CDR3 nucleotides: TGTGCCAGCTCACCAGACAGAGGCTATGGCTACACCTTC. Based on the CDR3 plus reference TRBV18 and TRBJ1-2, the full variable domain is NAGVMQNPRHLVRRRGQEARLRCSPMKGHSHVYWYRQLPEEGLKFMVYLQKENIIDESGMPKERFSAEFPKEGPSILRIQQVVRGDSAAYFCASSPDRGYGYTFGSGTRLTVV.

The chain joins TRBV7-9 to TRBJ1-2; TRBD1 matches at 7 bases. V shed 5 bases and J 1 base; nucleotides not matched to a gene: 4. CDR1 and CDR2 (germline): SEHNR, FQNEAQ (reference sequence). The CDR3 spans 14 residues. The CDR3 DNA follows: TGTGCCAGCAGCCCGTGGGACAGTAACTATGGCTACACCTTC. This codes for CASSPWDSNYGYTF.

The rearrangement links TRBV7-2 to TRBJ1-5; no firm D call. The CDR3 is 18 amino acids. V lost 1 base and J lost 0, with 16 bases in between. Germline V CDR1 and CDR2: SGHTA, FQGNSA. The CDR3 DNA sequence: TGTGCCAGCAGCTTAGTGGGAACGGGAACTTATAGCAATCAGCCCCAGCATTTT. Its translation is CASSLVGTGTYSNQPQHF. The full variable domain, with the rest looked up from reference TRBV7-2 and TRBJ1-5, is GAGVSQSPSNKVTEKGKDVELRCDPISGHTALYWYRQSLGQGLEFLIYFQGNSAPDKSGLPSDRFSAERTGGSVSTLTIQRTQQEDSAVYLCASSLVGTGTYSNQPQHFGDGTRLSIL.

The chain combines TRBV5-6 with TRBJ2-1, with 11 bases aligning to TRBD2. After removal of 3 bases from V and 4 bases from J, the junction contained 6 bases not matched to a gene. Germline V CDR1 and CDR2: SGHDT, YYEEEE. This CDR3 contains 16 residues. The CDR3 nucleotides are TGTGCCAGCAGCTCCTTAGCGGGGGGGTATTACAATGAGCAGTTCTTC. Translating gives CASSSLAGGYYNEQFF.

The CDR3: CASSLEVKAYSNQPQHF. The CDR3 region has the DNA TGTGCCAGCAGCTTAGAGGTGAAAGCCTATAGCAATCAGCCCCAGCATTTT. This chain joins TRBV7-8 and TRBJ1-5; D uncertain. V lost 1 base and J lost 0, with 13 bases in between. Germline values: CDR1 SGHVS, CDR2 FQNEAQ. The CDR3 is 17 residues long. Drawing the rest from reference TRBV7-8 and TRBJ1-5, the complete variable domain is GAGVSQSPRYKVAKRGQDVALRCDPISGHVSLFWYQQALGQGPEFLTYFQNEAQLDKSGLPSDRFFAERPEGSVSTLKIQRTQQEDSAVYLCASSLEVKAYSNQPQHFGDGTRLSIL.

The chain uses TRBV20-1 and TRBJ1-1; 8 nucleotides line up with TRBD1. The CDR3 has 14 amino acids. CDR1 and CDR2 (germline): DFQATT, SNEGSKA (reference sequence). Trimming removed 5 bases from V and 3 bases from J; junction bases left unmatched: 8. Here the CDR3 reads CSAGRQGRDTEAFF. The CDR3 bases are TGCAGTGCTGGGAGACAGGGGCGAGACACTGAAGCTTTCTTT.

V is TRBV11-2 and J is TRBJ2-3; 9 bases are a match to TRBD1. Germline V gene data show CDR1 as SGHAT and CDR2 as FQNNGV. With 3 bases clipped from V and 5 bases from J, the junction kept 6 bases outside the gene matches. The CDR3 runs 15 residues. The CDR3, as DNA: TGTGCCAGCAGCTTCAGGACAGGGGCAAAAGATACGCAGTATTTT. Encoded protein: CASSFRTGAKDTQYF.

This clonotype has a count of ten or more. The rearrangement joins TRBV12-3 or TRBV12-4 to TRBJ1-5, with TRBD1 matching over 7 bases. The CDR3 is 13 amino acids. V trimming: 7 bases; J trimming: 5 bases; junction bases outside the gene matches: 5. The DNA for the CDR3 is TGTGCCAGCACTCGGACAGGCGATCAGCCCCAGCATTTT. Translation gives CASTRTGDQPQHF.

This clonotype came up a few times. V usage is TRBV4-2 and J usage is TRBJ2-7; D remains unclear. Trimming left V 0 bases short and J 2 bases short, with 5 bases between. The CDR3 spans 13 residues. Germline loops: CDR1 LGHNA, CDR2 YNFKEQ. The CDR3 is CASSQDTAYEQYV. DNA of the CDR3: TGTGCCAGCAGCCAAGACACTGCCTACGAGCAGTACGTC.

This clonotype was recorded a few times. V usage is TRBV28 and J usage is TRBJ2-1; D is undetermined. Deletions cut 6 bases from V and 6 bases from J, with 18 bases between. This CDR3 is built from 15 residues. Per the germline V gene, CDR1 is MDHEN and CDR2 is SYDVKM. Here the CDR3 reads CASSPYGQGGNEQFF. CDR3 DNA sequence: TGTGCCAGCAGCCCCTATGGGCAAGGTGGCAATGAGCAGTTCTTC.

The genes are TRBV7-9 and TRBJ2-3, with D tentatively TRBD2 (7 bases). Germline V gene lookup returns CDR1 SEHNR and CDR2 FQNEAQ (reference sequence). This CDR3 has 15 residues. V was clipped by 3 bases and J by 3 bases, with 13 bases between them. The CDR3 reads CASSFGGPATDTQYF. DNA for the CDR3: TGTGCCAGCAGCTTCGGGGGGCCAGCGACAGATACGCAGTATTTT.

A few counts support this clonotype. The genes are TRBV7-2 and TRBJ2-1; 7 positions match TRBD1. Per germline, CDR1 SGHTA and CDR2 FQGNSA. This CDR3 comprises 13 residues. Trimming cost V 5 bases and J 9 bases; bases outside gene matches: 7. The CDR3 sequence is CASSRGQVGEQFF. CDR3 DNA sequence: TGTGCCAGCAGCCGAGGACAGGTTGGTGAGCAGTTCTTC.

This clonotype was counted between two and nine times. J is TRBJ2-5 and V is TRBV7-9, with D possibly called TRBD1 or TRBD2 (5 bases each). V was shortened by 5 bases and J by 4 bases, with 14 bases between the two germline ends. The V gene's germline CDR1 is SEHNR and CDR2 FQNEAQ (reference sequence). The length of the CDR3 is 14 residues. In nucleotides, the CDR3 is TGTGCCAGCAGCCCGCCGGGACCGGGAGAGACCCAGTACTTC. It specifies CASSPPGPGETQYF.

A few counts support this clonotype. The CDR3 sequence: CASSVRDSDEAFF. The DNA of the CDR3 is TGTGCCAGCAGCGTCCGGGACAGCGATGAAGCTTTCTTT. The J gene is TRBJ1-1, the V gene TRBV5-6; 7 positions agree with TRBD1. Trimming took 4 bases from V and 7 from J; bases not matched to a gene: 7. CDR1 is SGHDT, CDR2 YYEEEE, per germline. The CDR3 has 13 amino acids.

The chain employs TRBV11-2 and TRBJ2-5; TRBD2 aligns across 9 bases. V was pared by 4 bases and J by 2 bases, with 2 bases of the junction left unmatched. In germline, CDR1 is SGHAT, CDR2 FQNNGV. This CDR3 is 14 amino acids long. This chain's CDR3 is CASSSGLAQETQYF. The CDR3 DNA follows: TGTGCCAGCAGCTCGGGACTAGCTCAAGAGACCCAGTACTTC.

This clonotype was seen only a few times. DNA of the CDR3: TGCGCCAGCAGCTTCGGCCAGCGGGGGGATGGGCAGTATTTT. This codes for CASSFGQRGDGQYF. The J gene is TRBJ2-3, the V gene TRBV5-1, with 9 bases fitting TRBD2. Germline trimming cut 2 bases from V and 11 bases from J; bases unmatched to any gene: 9. This CDR3 spans 14 amino acids. Germline V gene lookup returns CDR1 SGHRS and CDR2 YFSETQ.

The rearrangement links TRBV5-6 to TRBJ2-7; D gene uncertain. Between the trimmed V and J ends, which lost 5 bases and 1 base, there was a span of 10 bases. The CDR3 is 13 residues long. Per the germline V gene, CDR1 is SGHDT and CDR2 is YYEEEE. Here the CDR3 reads CASRDIGSYEQYF. In nucleotides, the CDR3 is TGTGCCAGCAGGGATATAGGATCCTACGAGCAGTACTTC.

In its sample, this clonotype was seen a few times. This chain uses TRBV4-3 with TRBJ2-7, with a weak D call TRBD1 (5 bases). V dropped 4 bases and J dropped 5 bases, with 18 bases sitting between them. The CDR3 loop spans 15 amino acids. Germline loops: CDR1 LGHNA, CDR2 YSLEER. The CDR3 region is CASSPGTQGKNEQYF. The CDR3 DNA reads as TGCGCCAGCAGCCCAGGAACGCAGGGAAAGAACGAGCAGTACTTC.